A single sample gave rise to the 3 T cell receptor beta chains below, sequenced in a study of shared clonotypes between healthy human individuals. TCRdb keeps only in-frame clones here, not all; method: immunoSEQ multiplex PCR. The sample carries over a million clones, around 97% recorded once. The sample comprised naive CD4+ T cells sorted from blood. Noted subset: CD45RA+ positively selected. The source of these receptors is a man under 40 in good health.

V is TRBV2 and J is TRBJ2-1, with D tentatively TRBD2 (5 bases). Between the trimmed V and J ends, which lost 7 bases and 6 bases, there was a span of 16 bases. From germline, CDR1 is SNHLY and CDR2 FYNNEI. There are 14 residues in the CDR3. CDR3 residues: CASNIGSGRNEQFF. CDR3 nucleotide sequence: TGTGCCAGCAATATTGGCAGCGGCCGCAATGAGCAGTTCTTC.

CDR3 region: CAWSVLRGRDYNEQFF. The CDR3 region has the DNA TGTGCCTGGAGTGTCTTGCGCGGGAGGGATTACAATGAGCAGTTCTTC. The rearrangement uses TRBV30 and TRBJ2-1; 9 nucleotides align to TRBD2. This CDR3 is 16 amino acids long. Germline trimming cut 0 bases from V and 4 bases from J; bases unmatched to any gene: 7. Germline V lookup: CDR1 GTSNPN, CDR2 SVGIG (reference sequence).

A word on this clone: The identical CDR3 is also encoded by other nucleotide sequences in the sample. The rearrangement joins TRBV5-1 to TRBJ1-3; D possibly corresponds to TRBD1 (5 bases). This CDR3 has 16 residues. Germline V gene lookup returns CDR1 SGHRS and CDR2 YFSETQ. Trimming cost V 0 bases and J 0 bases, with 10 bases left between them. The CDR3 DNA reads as TGCGCCAGCAGCTTGGGACAGAGAAGCTCTGGAAACACCATATATTTT. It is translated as CASSLGQRSSGNTIYF.